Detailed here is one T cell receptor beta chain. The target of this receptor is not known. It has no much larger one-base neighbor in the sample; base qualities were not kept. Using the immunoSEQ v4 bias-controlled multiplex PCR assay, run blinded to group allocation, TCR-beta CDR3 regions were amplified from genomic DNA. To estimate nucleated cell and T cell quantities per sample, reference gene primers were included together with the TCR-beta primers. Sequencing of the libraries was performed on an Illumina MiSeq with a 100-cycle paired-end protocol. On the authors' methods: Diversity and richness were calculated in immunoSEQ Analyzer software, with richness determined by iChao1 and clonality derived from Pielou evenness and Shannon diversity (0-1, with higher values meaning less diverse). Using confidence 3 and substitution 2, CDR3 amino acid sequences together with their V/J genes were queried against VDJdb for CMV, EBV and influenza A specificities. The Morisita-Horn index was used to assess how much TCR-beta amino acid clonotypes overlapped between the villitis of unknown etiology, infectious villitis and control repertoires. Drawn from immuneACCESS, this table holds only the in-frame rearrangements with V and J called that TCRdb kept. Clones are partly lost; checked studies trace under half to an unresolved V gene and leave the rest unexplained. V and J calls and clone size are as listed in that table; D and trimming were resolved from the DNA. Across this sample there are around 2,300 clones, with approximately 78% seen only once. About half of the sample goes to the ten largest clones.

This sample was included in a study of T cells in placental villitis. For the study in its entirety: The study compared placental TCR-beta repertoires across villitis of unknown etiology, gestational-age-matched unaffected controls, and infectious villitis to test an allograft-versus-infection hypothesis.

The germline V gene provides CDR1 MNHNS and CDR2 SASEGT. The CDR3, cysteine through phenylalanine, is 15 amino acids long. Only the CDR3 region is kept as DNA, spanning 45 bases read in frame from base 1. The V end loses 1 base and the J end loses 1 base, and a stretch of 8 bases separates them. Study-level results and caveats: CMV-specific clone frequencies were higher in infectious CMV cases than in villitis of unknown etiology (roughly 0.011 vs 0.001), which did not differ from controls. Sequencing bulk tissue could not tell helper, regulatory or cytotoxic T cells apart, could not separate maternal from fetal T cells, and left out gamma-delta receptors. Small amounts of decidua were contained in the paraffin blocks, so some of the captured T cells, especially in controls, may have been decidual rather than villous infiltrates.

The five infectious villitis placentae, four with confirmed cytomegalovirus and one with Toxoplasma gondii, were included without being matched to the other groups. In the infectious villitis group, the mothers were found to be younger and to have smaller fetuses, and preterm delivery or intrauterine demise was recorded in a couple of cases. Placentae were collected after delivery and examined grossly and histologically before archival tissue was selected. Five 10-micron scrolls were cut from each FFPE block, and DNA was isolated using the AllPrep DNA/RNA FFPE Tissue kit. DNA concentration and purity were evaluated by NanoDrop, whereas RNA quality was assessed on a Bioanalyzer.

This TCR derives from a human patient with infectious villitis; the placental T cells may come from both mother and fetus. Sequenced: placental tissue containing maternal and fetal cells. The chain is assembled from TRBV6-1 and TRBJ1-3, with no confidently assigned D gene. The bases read TGTGCCAGCAGTGAAGGGTGGAATTCTGGAAACACCATATATTTT. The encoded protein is CASSEGWNSGNTIYF.